Included here is one T cell receptor (beta chain) sequence, with context. This sample is drawn from a study of cytomegalovirus exposure and HLA in healthy donors. With 60 Vbeta and 13 Jbeta primers, the PCR was carried out. The repertoire was sequenced with immunoSEQ multiplex PCR; TCRdb's copy has only in-frame clones and lacks some. The profile covers around 300,000 clones, with 72% appearing a single time and 2% to 2.5% taken by the ten largest. The ends were cut back, 2 bases at V and 3 bases at J, with 11 bases in the middle. The CDR3 covers 14 residues. Germline CDR1 reads SGHRS; CDR2 reads YFSETQ.

The chain recombines TRBV5-1 with TRBJ2-5, with unresolved D. The sequence came from a female donor in good health and CMV-seronegative. The material sequenced was PBMCs. Written as DNA, the CDR3 is TGCGCCAGCAGCTTTGACTCCCCAAAAGAGACCCAGTACTTC. Its protein product is CASSFDSPKETQYF.